This TCR beta chain appears in the sequencing data of a study of shared clonotypes between healthy human individuals. The CDR3 length is 16 residues. Comment on this clone: What it recognizes is unknown.

Profiled with immunoSEQ multiplex PCR; TCRdb holds only in-frame clones, not every one. The sample has 950,000 to 1,300,000 clones; about 76% are singletons. Study results and limitations: Rarefaction showed that sequencing of sorted subsets was incomplete (despite large depth). Larger estimated richness was generally recorded for naive subsets relative to memory subsets.

The receptor's source is a man between 18 and 29 years old in good health. The source material was memory CD4+ T cells sorted from blood. Subset of the sample: CD45RA-negative fraction. J is TRBJ2-2 and V is TRBV21-1. TRBV21-1 is labeled a pseudogene. CDR3 in amino acids: CATFDLGLANTGELFF. The CDR3 region has the DNA TGTGCCACCTTCGACCTGGGGTTGGCGAACACCGGGGAGCTGTTTTTT.